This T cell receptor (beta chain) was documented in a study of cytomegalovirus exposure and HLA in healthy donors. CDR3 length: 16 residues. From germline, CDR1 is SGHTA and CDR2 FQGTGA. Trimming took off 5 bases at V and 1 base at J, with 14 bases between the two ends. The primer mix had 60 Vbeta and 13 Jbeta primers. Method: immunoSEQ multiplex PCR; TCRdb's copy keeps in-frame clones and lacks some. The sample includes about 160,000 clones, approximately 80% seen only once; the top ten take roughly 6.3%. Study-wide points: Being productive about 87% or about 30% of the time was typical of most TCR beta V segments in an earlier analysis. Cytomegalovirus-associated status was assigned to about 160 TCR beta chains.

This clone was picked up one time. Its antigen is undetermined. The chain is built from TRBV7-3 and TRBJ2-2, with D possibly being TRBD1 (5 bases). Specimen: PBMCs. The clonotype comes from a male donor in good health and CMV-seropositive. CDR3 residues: CASSPSSTVNTGELFF. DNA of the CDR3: TGTGCCAGCAGCCCATCTTCGACAGTGAACACCGGGGAGCTGTTTTTT.